Each of the 14 T cell receptor beta chains below was sequenced from the same sample in a study of spatial heterogeneity in lung cancer. The study's findings and limits: Intratumoral expanded alpha and beta TCR counts were found to track tumor mutation counts.

TCRdb passed the 5' RACE reads through MiXCR, listing each CDR3 protein once. The sample yields some 100,000 distinct CDR3 sequences, approximately 4% seen once. The time point denotes: sample taken at primary tumor resection. The antigens of these receptors remain unknown. The specimen comprised lung tumor tissue, sampled at surgery. These receptor sequences come from a male donor with early-stage non-small cell lung cancer.

This clonotype was seen at least ten times. The chain is built from TRBV7-9 and TRBJ1-4, with D hard to call. Germline V gives CDR1 SEHNR, CDR2 FQNEAQ (reference sequence). Trimming removed 5 bases at V and 4 bases at J, with 14 bases between. CDR3 length: 15 residues. The CDR3 sequence is CASSRSGELNEKLFF. DNA for the CDR3: TGTGCCAGCAGCCGGAGTGGGGAGCTTAATGAAAAACTGTTTTTT.

This clonotype was counted many times. This rearrangement joins TRBV12-3 or TRBV12-4 to TRBJ1-1; the match to TRBD1 covers 8 bases. Unmatched junction bases numbered 4, after V lost 5 bases and J lost 11 bases. The CDR3 consists of 11 residues. The CDR3 DNA follows: TGTGCCAGCAGTAACAGGGGGGCGGCTTTCTTT. Protein: CASSNRGAAFF.

In this sample, this clonotype turned up many times. V gene TRBV7-2 combines with J gene TRBJ2-3; D possibly matches TRBD1 or TRBD2 (5 bases each). CDR3 size: 15 residues. V lost 5 bases and J lost 1, with 13 bases in between. The V gene's germline CDR1 is SGHTA and CDR2 FQGNSA. The CDR3 coding sequence is TGTGCCAGCAGCGTTAGACAGCGGCGCACAGATACGCAGTATTTT. Translating gives CASSVRQRRTDTQYF. Together with reference TRBV7-2 and TRBJ2-3, the CDR3 gives the full variable domain: GAGVSQSPSNKVTEKGKDVELRCDPISGHTALYWYRQSLGQGLEFLIYFQGNSAPDKSGLPSDRFSAERTGGSVSTLTIQRTQQEDSAVYLCASSVRQRRTDTQYFGPGTRLTVL.

A note on this clonotype: This may be a read error: a much more frequent sequence differs by one nucleotide. J is TRBJ1-5 and V is TRBV6-2 or TRBV6-3; TRBD1 matches at 10 bases. CDR1 and CDR2 (germline): MNHEY, SVGEGT. There are 14 residues in the CDR3. The CDR3: CASSRQGANQPQRF. The CDR3, as DNA: TGTGCCAGCAGCCGACAGGGGGCCAATCAGCCCCAGCGTTTT.

This clonotype appeared many times. The chain uses TRBV2 and TRBJ1-4; D might be TRBD1 (6 bases). Trimming shortened V by 5 bases and J by 0 bases, and 13 bases separated the two germline ends. The CDR3 covers 16 residues. Germline V gene sequence: CDR1 SNHLY, CDR2 FYNNEI. The CDR3 loop is CASSYGQTATNEKLFF. CDR3 bases: TGTGCCAGCAGTTATGGACAGACTGCAACTAATGAAAAACTGTTTTTT.

This clonotype was seen many times. The chain is built from TRBV11-2 and TRBJ2-2; 9 bases fit TRBD2. Germline V gene data show CDR1 as SGHAT and CDR2 as FQNNGV. This CDR3 has 16 residues. Trimming at V came to 1 base and at J to 4 bases, leaving 4 bases not matched to a gene. CDR3 region: CASSLGASGVTGELFF. CDR3 nucleotides: TGTGCCAGCAGCTTAGGGGCTAGCGGGGTCACCGGGGAGCTGTTTTTT.

This clonotype has ten or more counts. The chain couples TRBV5-1 to TRBJ2-3; D gene uncertain. Trimming took off 4 bases at V and 1 base at J, with 19 bases between the two ends. The CDR3 extends over 17 amino acids. In germline, CDR1 is SGHRS, CDR2 YFSETQ. CDR3 DNA: TGCGCCAGCAGCCATTTTATTAAAGTGTCCGGCACAGATACGCAGTATTTT. Amino acids: CASSHFIKVSGTDTQYF.

This clonotype appeared many times. V gene TRBV4-1 combines with J gene TRBJ1-2; TRBD1 agrees at 10 bases. Unmatched junction bases numbered 10, after V lost 4 bases and J lost 5 bases. This CDR3 spans 16 amino acids. The germline V gene encodes CDR1 MGHRA and CDR2 YSYEKL. This CDR3 reads CASSRAGTGVLYGYTF. The CDR3 nucleotides read TGCGCCAGCAGCCGCGCCGGGACAGGGGTTCTTTATGGCTACACCTTC.

At least ten counts were recorded for this clonotype. The J gene is TRBJ1-5, the V gene TRBV20-1; maybe TRBD1 (6 bases). The CDR3 runs to 13 residues. Trimming removed 3 bases at V and 5 bases at J, with 11 bases between. CDR1 and CDR2 (germline): DFQATT, SNEGSKA (reference sequence). CDR3 protein: CSASEAGDQPQHF. The DNA for the CDR3 is TGCAGTGCTAGCGAAGCAGGGGATCAGCCCCAGCATTTT.

This clonotype was detected many times. The V and J genes are TRBV11-2 and TRBJ2-3; 7 bases are shared with TRBD1. J lost 3 bases, V lost 3 bases, and 12 bases had no gene match. CDR3 length: 17 amino acids. The germline V gene encodes CDR1 SGHAT and CDR2 FQNNGV. CDR3 loop: CASSFSRGTVGTDTQYF. The CDR3 DNA sequence: TGTGCCAGCAGCTTCTCCCGTGGGACAGTGGGTACAGATACGCAGTATTTT.

This clonotype was counted many times. This rearrangement joins TRBV24-1 to TRBJ2-1; tentative D call: TRBD2 (6 bases). Germline CDR1 KGHDR, CDR2 SFDVKD. V shed 10 bases and J shed 6 bases, with 12 bases lying between them. The CDR3 loop spans 12 amino acids. The CDR3 sequence: CATGGGGNEQFF. DNA for the CDR3: TGTGCCACGGGGGGAGGCGGCAATGAGCAGTTCTTC.

This clonotype was seen many times. The chain couples TRBV6-6 to TRBJ2-1; 8 nucleotides agree with TRBD2. The CDR3 has 14 residues. Unmatched junction bases numbered 8, after V lost 4 bases and J lost 9 bases. Looked up from germline, CDR1 is MNHNY and CDR2 is SVGAGI (reference sequence). The CDR3 DNA follows: TGTGCCAGCAGTTCGTCGAGCGGGAGAGGTGAGCAGTTCTTC. Its translation: CASSSSSGRGEQFF.

This clonotype occurred many times. The chain uses TRBV20-1 and TRBJ2-7, with TRBD2 matching 7 bases. The CDR3 consists of 17 residues. The trim removed 0 bases at V and 4 bases at J, leaving 15 bases unmatched. Germline V gene sequence: CDR1 DFQATT, CDR2 SNEGSKA (reference sequence). The CDR3 DNA follows: TGCAGTGCTAGAGACCTCCGGGAGGCCCAAGTGGCGTACGAGCAGTACTTC. This gives the protein CSARDLREAQVAYEQYF.

This clonotype was observed many times. The chain employs TRBV5-1 and TRBJ2-2, with 8 bases lining up with TRBD2. Losses at the gene ends were 1 base for V and 5 bases for J; bases not matched to a gene: 4. Germline CDR1 and CDR2: SGHRS and YFSETQ. The CDR3 spans 15 residues. The CDR3 reads CASSLSGSGTGELFF. CDR3 in DNA: TGCGCCAGCAGCTTGAGCGGGAGTGGAACCGGGGAGCTGTTTTTT.